This T cell receptor (beta chain) was recovered during a study of Ad26.COV2.S vaccination and SARS-CoV-2 variants. In its sample, this clone was seen a few times. Its antigen is unidentified. The treatment: 19 received Ad26.COV2.S at low or high dose, single or two shots; about 5 received placebo; per-sample allocation not given. Sampling took place 63 days after the first vaccine or placebo injection. This Boston cohort included adults aged 18-55 years. Study-level findings and limits: Vaccinees showed greater spike-specific TCR breadth than placebo recipients.

Assay used: immunoSEQ multiplex PCR; TCRdb lists only in-frame clones, some missing. The data show about 400,000 clones, roughly 90% seen once. Germline V gene sequence: CDR1 MDHEN, CDR2 SYDVKM. The CDR3 is 14 residues long. V was pared by 4 bases and J by 3 bases, with 12 bases between. Sequencing was performed on peripheral blood, taken in a trial of Ad26.COV2.S vaccine versus placebo. The rearrangement links TRBV28 to TRBJ1-1; D unresolved. The receptor was derived from a person between 18 and 65 years old who received the Ad26.COV2.S COVID-19 vaccine or a placebo. This CDR3 is CASSSPRAYTEAFF. The CDR3 DNA sequence: TGTGCCAGCAGTTCTCCCAGAGCGTACACTGAAGCTTTCTTT.